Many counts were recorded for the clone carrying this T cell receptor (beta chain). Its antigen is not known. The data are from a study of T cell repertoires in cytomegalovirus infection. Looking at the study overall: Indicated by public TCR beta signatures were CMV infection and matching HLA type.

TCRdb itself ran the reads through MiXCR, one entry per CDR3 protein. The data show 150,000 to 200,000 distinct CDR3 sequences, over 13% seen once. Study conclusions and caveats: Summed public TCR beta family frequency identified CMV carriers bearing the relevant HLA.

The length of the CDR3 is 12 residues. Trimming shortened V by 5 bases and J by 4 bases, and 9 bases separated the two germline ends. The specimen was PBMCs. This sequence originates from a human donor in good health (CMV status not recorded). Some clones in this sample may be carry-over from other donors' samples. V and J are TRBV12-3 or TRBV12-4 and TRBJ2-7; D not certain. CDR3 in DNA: TGTGCCAGCAGTCCTCCCGGTTACGAGCAGTACTTC. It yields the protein CASSPPGYEQYF.